This T cell receptor beta chain was found in a study of T cell clonality in common variable immunodeficiency. Clones were sequenced by immunoSEQ multiplex PCR, and TCRdb holds only the in-frame ones, with some missing. This set yields some 34,000 clones and no singletons; the top ten hold roughly 6.7%. Study outcomes and limitations: Reportedly, TCR beta sequences from common variable immunodeficiency showed fewer deletions and N-nucleotide insertions.

This clone was observed at least ten times. Antigen: not known. From the germline J gene comes the end of the CDR3, since the read stops 3 residues before it. No CVID subject was ill or on immunomodulatory drugs when sampled. The CDR3 is made up of 13 amino acids. The germline V and J ends were trimmed by 5 bases and 6 bases, with 16 bases remaining between them. Germline values: CDR1 GTSNPN, CDR2 SVGIG (reference sequence). The sequence derives from a human donor with common variable immunodeficiency. This chain joins TRBV30 and TRBJ2-5; D is unclear. The sample consisted of peripheral blood mononuclear cells. CDR3 in amino acids: CAWSYAINKTQYF. The part of the CDR3 DNA that was read is TGTGCCTGGTCCTACGCAATCAATAAGACC. The full variable domain, with the rest looked up from reference TRBV30 and TRBJ2-5, is SQTIHQWPATLVQPVGSPLSLECTVEGTSNPNLYWYRQAAGRGLQLLFYSVGIGQISSEVPQNLSASRPQDRQFILSSKKLLLSDSGFYLCAWSYAINKTQYFGPGTRLLVL.